This T cell receptor beta chain derives from a study of blood T cell repertoires in COVID-19. Study in general: Collection of acute and convalescent COVID-19 samples took place in the United States, Italy and Spain. Nucleic acid was either cDNA or gDNA, and it came from T cells, B-cell-depleted T cells, or PBMCs.

CDR3 length: 16 amino acids. Germline-derived CDR1 and CDR2 are LGHNA and YNFKEQ. The V and J ends lost 3 bases and 3 bases, in that order; junction bases with no gene match: 9. Original processing notes: Amplification of reference gene primers provided the estimated nucleated cell counts. Data came from immunoSEQ multiplex PCR; TCRdb stores just in-frame clones and leaves some out. V and J calls and clone size are as listed in that table; D and trimming were resolved from the DNA. The sample yields approximately 260,000 clones, around 89% seen once. The TCR originated in a woman aged 60-75 years with COVID-19, enrolled during active disease. Sequences were obtained from peripheral blood. The V and J genes are TRBV4-2 and TRBJ2-7; 9 bases line up with TRBD1. Here the CDR3 DNA reads TGTGCCAGCAGCCAGGGTGGACAGGGGCAAGTCTACGAGCAGTACTTC. This codes for CASSQGGQGQVYEQYF.